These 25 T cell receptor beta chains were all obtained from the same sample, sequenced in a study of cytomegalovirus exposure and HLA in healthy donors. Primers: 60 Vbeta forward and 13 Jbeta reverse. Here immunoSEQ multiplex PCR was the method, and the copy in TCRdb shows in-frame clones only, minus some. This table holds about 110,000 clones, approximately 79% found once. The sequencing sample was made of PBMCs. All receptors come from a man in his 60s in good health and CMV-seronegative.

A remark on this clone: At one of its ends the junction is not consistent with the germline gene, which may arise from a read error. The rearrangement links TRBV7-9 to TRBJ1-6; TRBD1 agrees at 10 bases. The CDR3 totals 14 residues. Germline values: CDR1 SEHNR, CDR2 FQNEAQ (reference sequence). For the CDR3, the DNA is TGTGCCAGCGGTCCGGGACAGGGGAATTCACCCCTCCGCTTT. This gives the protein CASGPGQGNSPLRF.

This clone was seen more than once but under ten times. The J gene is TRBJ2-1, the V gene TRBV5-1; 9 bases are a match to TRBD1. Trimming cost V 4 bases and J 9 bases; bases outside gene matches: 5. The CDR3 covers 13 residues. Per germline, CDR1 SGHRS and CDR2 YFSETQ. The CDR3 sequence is CASSRNRGREQFF. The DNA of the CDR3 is TGCGCCAGCAGCAGAAACAGGGGGCGTGAGCAGTTCTTC.

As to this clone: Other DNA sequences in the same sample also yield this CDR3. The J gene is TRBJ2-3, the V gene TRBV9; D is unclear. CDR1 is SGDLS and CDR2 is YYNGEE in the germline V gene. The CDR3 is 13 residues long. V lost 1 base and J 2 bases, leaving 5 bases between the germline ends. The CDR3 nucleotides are TGTGCCAGCAGCGTACCATCCACAGATACGCAGTATTTT. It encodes CASSVPSTDTQYF.

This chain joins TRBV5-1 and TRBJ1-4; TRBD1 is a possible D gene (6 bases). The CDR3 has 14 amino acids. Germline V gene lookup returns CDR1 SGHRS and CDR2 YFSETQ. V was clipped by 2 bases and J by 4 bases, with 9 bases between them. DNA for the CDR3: TGCGCCAGCAGCTTAATGGACAGTAATGAAAAACTGTTTTTT. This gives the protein CASSLMDSNEKLFF.

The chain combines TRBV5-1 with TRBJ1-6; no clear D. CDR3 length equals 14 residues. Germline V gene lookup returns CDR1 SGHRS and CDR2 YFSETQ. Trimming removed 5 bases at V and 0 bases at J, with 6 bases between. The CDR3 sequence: CASRWSSYNSPLHF. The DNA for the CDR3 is TGCGCCAGCAGGTGGAGCTCCTATAATTCACCCCTCCACTTT. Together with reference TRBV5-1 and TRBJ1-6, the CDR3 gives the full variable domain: KAGVTQTPRYLIKTRGQQVTLSCSPISGHRSVSWYQQTPGQGLQFLFEYFSETQRNKGNFPGRFSGRQFSNSRSEMNVSTLELGDSALYLCASRWSSYNSPLHFGNGTRLTVT.

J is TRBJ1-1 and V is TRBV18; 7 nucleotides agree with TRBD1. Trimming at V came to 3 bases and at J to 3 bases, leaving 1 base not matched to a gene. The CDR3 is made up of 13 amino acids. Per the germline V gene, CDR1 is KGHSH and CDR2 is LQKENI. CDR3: CASSPGTDTEAFF. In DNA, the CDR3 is TGTGCCAGCTCACCGGGGACAGACACTGAAGCTTTCTTT.

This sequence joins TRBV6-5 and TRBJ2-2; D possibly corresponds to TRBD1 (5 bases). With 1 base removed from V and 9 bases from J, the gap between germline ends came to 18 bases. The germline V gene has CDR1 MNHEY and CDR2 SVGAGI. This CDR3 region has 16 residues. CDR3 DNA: TGTGCCAGCAGTTACTTGGGAACAGGTCGGGCCCGGGAGCTGTTTTTT. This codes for CASSYLGTGRARELFF.

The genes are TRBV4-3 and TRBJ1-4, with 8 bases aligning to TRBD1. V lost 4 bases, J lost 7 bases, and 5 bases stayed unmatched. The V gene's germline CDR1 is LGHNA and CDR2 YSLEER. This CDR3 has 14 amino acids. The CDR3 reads CASSPDRVGEKLFF. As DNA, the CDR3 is TGCGCCAGCAGCCCGGACAGGGTGGGTGAAAAACTGTTTTTT.

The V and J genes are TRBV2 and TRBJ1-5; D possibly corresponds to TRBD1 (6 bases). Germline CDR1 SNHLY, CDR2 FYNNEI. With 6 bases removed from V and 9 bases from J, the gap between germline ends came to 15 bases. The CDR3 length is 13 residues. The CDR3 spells CASSDTGSGPQHF. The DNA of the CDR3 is TGTGCCAGCAGCGATACAGGGTCCGGGCCCCAGCATTTT.

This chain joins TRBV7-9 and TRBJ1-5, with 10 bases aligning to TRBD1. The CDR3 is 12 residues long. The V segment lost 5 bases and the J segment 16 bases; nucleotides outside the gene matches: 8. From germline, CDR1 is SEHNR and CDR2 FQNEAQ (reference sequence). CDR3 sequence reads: CASSDSGTGEHF. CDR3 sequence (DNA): TGTGCCAGCAGCGACTCCGGGACAGGGGAACATTTT.

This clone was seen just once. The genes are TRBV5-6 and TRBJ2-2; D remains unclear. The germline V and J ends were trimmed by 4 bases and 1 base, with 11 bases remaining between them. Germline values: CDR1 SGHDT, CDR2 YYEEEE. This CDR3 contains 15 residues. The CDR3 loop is CASSAVGQNTGELFF. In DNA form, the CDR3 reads TGTGCCAGCAGCGCAGTTGGGCAGAACACCGGGGAGCTGTTTTTT.

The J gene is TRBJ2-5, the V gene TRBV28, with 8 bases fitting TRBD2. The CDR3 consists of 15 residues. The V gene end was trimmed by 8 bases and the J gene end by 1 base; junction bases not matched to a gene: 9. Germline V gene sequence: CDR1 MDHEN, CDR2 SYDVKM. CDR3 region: CASVSGGYLQETQYF. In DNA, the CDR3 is TGTGCCAGCGTGAGCGGGGGCTATCTCCAAGAGACCCAGTACTTC.

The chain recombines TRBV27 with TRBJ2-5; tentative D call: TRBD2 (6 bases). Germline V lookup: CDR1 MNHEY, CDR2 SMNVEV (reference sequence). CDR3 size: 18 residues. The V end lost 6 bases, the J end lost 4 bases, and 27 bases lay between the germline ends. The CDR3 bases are TGTGCCAGCAGGGGGAATCCCAGCGTGGGCGGGGCGGGAGAGACCCAGTACTTC. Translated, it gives CASRGNPSVGGAGETQYF.

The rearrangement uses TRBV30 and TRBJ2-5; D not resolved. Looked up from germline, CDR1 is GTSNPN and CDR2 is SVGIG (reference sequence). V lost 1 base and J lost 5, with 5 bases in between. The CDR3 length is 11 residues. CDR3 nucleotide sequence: TGTGCCTGGAGTGATCTGGAGACCCAGTACTTC. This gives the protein CAWSDLETQYF.

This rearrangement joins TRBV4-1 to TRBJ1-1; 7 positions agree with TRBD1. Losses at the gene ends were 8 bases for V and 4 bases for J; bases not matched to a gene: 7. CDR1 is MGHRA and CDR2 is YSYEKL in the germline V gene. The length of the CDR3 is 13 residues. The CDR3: CASARGGSTEAFF. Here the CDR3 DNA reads TGCGCCAGCGCCCGAGGGGGCAGCACTGAAGCTTTCTTT.

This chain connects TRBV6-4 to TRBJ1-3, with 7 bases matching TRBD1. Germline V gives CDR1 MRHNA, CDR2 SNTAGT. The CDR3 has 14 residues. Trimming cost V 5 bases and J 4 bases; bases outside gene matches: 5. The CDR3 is CASSPTGLGNTIYF. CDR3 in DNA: TGTGCCAGCAGTCCGACAGGGCTCGGAAACACCATATATTTT.

CDR3 protein: CASSIGAGGSPSGANVLTF. For the CDR3, the DNA is TGTGCCAGTAGTATAGGAGCAGGGGGATCCCCCTCTGGGGCCAACGTCCTGACTTTC. The V call is TRBV19, the J call TRBJ2-6, with TRBD1 matching over 7 bases. The CDR3 extends over 19 amino acids. The V gene's germline CDR1 is LNHDA and CDR2 SQIVND (reference sequence). The V gene end was trimmed by 1 base and the J gene end by 0 bases; junction bases not matched to a gene: 9.

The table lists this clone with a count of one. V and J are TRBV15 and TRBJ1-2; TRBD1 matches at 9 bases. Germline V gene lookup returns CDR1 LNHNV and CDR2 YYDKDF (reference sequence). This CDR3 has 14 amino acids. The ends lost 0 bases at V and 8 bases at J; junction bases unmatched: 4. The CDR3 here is CATSRDGTGIGYTF. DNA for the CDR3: TGTGCCACCAGCAGAGACGGGACAGGGATCGGCTACACCTTC.

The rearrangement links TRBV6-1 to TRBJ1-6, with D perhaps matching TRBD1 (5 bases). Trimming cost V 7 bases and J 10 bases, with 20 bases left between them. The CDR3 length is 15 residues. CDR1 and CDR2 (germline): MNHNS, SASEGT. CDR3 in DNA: TGTGCCAGCATCCCCGGACGAACGGGGGACTCACCCCTCCACTTT. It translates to CASIPGRTGDSPLHF.

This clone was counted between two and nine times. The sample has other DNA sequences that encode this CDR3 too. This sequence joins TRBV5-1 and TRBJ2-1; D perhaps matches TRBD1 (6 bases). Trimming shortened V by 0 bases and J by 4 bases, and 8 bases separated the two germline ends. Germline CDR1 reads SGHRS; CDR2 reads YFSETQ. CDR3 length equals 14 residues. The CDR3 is CASSLGTAYNEQFF. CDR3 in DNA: TGCGCCAGCAGCTTGGGGACAGCTTACAATGAGCAGTTCTTC.

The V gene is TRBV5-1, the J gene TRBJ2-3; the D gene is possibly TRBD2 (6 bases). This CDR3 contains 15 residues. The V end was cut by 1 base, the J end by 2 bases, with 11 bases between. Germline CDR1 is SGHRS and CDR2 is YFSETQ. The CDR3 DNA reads TGCGCCAGCAGCTTGACGGGACTCTCCACAGATACGCAGTATTTT. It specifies CASSLTGLSTDTQYF. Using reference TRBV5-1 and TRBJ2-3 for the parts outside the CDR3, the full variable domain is KAGVTQTPRYLIKTRGQQVTLSCSPISGHRSVSWYQQTPGQGLQFLFEYFSETQRNKGNFPGRFSGRQFSNSRSEMNVSTLELGDSALYLCASSLTGLSTDTQYFGPGTRLTVL.

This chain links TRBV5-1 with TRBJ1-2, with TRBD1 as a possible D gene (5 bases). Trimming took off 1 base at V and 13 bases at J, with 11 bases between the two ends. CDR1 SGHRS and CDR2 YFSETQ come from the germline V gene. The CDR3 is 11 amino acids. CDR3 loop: CASSLQGYLTF. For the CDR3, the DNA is TGCGCCAGCAGCTTGCAGGGTTATCTCACCTTC. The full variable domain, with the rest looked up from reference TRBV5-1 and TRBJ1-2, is KAGVTQTPRYLIKTRGQQVTLSCSPISGHRSVSWYQQTPGQGLQFLFEYFSETQRNKGNFPGRFSGRQFSNSRSEMNVSTLELGDSALYLCASSLQGYLTFGSGTRLTVV.

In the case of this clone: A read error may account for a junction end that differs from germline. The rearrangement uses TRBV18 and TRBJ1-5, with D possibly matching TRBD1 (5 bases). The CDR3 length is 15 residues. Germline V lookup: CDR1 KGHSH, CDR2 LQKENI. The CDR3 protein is CASSPPGPRNQPQHF. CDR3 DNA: TGTGCCAGCTCGCCACCGGGGCCGAGAAATCAGCCCCAGCATTTT.

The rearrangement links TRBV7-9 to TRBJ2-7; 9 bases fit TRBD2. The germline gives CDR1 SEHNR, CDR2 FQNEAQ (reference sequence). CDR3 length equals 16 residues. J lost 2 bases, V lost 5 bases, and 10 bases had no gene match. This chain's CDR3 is CASSLGPAGGPYEQYF. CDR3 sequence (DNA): TGTGCCAGCAGCCTTGGCCCCGCGGGGGGGCCCTACGAGCAGTACTTC.

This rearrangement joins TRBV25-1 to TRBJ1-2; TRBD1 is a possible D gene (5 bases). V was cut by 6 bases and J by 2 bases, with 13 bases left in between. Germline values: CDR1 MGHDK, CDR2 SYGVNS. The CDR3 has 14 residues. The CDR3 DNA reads TGTGCCAGCAGCACACAGACAGAAAACTATGGCTACACCTTC. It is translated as CASSTQTENYGYTF.